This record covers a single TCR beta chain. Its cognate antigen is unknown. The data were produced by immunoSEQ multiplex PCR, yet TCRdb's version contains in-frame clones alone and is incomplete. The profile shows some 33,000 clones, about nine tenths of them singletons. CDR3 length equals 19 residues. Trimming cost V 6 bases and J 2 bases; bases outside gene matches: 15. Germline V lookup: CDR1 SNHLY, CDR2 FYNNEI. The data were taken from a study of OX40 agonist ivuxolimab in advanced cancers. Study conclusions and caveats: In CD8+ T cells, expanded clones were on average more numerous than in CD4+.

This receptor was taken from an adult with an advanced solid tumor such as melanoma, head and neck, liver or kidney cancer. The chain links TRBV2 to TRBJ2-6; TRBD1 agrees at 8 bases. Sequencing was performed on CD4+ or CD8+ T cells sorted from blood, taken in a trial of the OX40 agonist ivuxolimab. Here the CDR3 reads CASRDIGTGDTPGANVLTF. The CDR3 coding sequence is TGTGCCAGCAGGGACATCGGGACAGGAGATACCCCTGGGGCCAACGTCCTGACTTTC.